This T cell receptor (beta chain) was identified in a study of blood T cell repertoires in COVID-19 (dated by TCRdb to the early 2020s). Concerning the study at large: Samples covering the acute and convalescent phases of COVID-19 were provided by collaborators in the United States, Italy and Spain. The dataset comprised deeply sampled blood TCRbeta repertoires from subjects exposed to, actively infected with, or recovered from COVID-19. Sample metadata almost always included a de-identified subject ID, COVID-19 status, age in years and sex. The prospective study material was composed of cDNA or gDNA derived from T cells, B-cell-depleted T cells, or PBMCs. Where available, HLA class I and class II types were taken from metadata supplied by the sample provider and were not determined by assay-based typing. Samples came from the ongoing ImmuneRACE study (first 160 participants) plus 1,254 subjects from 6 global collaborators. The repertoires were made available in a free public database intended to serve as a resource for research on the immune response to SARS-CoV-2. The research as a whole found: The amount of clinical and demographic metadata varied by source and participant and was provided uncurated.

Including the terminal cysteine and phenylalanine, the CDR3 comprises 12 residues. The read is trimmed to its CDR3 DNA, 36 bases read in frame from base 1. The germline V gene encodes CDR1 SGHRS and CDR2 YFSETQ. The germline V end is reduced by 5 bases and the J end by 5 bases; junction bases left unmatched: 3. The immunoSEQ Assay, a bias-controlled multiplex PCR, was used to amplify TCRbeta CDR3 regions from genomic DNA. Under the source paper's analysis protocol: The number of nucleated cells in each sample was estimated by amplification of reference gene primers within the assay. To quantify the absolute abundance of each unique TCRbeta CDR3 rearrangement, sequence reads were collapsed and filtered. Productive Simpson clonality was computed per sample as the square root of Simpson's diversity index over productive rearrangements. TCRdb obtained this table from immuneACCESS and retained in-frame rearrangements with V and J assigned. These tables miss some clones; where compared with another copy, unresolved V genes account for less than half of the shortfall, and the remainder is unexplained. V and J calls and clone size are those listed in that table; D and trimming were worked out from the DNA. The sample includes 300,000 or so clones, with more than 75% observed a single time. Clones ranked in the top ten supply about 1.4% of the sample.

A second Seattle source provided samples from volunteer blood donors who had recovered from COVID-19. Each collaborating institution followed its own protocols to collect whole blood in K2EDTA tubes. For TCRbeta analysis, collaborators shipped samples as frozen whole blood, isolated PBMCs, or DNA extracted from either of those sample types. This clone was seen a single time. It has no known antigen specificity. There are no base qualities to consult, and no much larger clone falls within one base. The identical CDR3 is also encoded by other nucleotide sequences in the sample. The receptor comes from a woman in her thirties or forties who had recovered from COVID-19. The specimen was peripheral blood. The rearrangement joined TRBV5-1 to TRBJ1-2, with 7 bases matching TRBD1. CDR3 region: CASSSQGYGYTF. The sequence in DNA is TGCGCCAGCAGTTCACAGGGGTATGGCTACACCTTC.